The rows below give T cell receptor beta chains drawn from one sample of a study of T cell repertoires in aging, cancer and after chemotherapy. TCRdb called the multiplex PCR reads again in MiXCR, with one record for every CDR3 protein. The repertoire consists of about 15,000 distinct CDR3 sequences, with 50% occurring once and the leading ten covering approximately 10%. Sequences were obtained from blood. These receptors were obtained from a human donor in good health. Each CDR3 is given with its conserved first and last residue. A D gene is named only where the DNA matches it firmly. Some rows mark clone size as missing; the rest say once, few, many or name a class of expanded clone.

J gene	clone size	D gene	V gene	CDR3 protein	CDR3 DNA
TRBJ2-1	-	TRBD2	TRBV27	CASTTSPGTSGGVEQFF	TGTGCCAGCACTACAAGCCCCGGGACTAGCGGGGGGGTTGAGCAGTTCTTC
TRBJ2-1	once	-	TRBV6-6	CASSYSRNEQFF	TGTGCCAGCAGTTACTCAAGAAATGAGCAGTTCTTC
TRBJ1-5	-	-	TRBV19	CASSLFPGDSNQPQHF	TGTGCCAGTAGTCTTTTCCCAGGGGATAGCAATCAGCCCCAGCATTTT
TRBJ2-5	-	-	TRBV12-3/TRBV12-4	CASSLFLGGGGHQETQYF	TGTGCCAGCAGCCTCTTTTTAGGAGGAGGAGGGCATCAAGAGACCCAGTACTTC
TRBJ2-7	few	TRBD1	TRBV19	CASSGTGQGLPEQYF	TGTGCCAGTAGCGGAACGGGACAGGGGCTCCCCGAGCAGTACTTC
TRBJ2-5	-	TRBD2	TRBV7-2	CASSLSMGGWQETQYF	TGTGCCAGCAGCTTATCCATGGGGGGGTGGCAAGAGACCCAGTACTTC
TRBJ2-1	few	TRBD2	TRBV29-1	CSVEGTSGRANEQFF	TGCAGCGTTGAAGGGACTAGCGGGAGGGCCAATGAGCAGTTCTTC
TRBJ2-7	-	TRBD2	TRBV5-4	CASSPTTSGLAYEQYF	TGTGCCAGCAGCCCAACAACTAGCGGCTTGGCCTACGAGCAGTACTTC
TRBJ2-7	-	-	TRBV5-4	CASSWGGTSSYEQYF	TGTGCCAGCAGCTGGGGTGGGACAAGCTCCTACGAGCAGTACTTC
TRBJ2-1	large	TRBD2	TRBV6-1	CASSLSSTSDFYNEQFF	TGTGCCAGCAGTCTTTCGTCGACTAGCGACTTCTACAATGAGCAGTTCTTC
TRBJ1-1	-	-	TRBV27	CASKRLNTEAFF	TGTGCCAGCAAACGCTTGAACACTGAAGCTTTCTTT
TRBJ1-1	-	-	TRBV19	CATYPEHLRYSVSTEAFF	TGTGCCACCTATCCTGAACACCTAAGGTACTCAGTGAGCACTGAAGCTTTCTTT
TRBJ2-3	few	TRBD2	TRBV30	CAWRKGLADDTQYF	TGTGCCTGGAGAAAGGGGCTAGCGGACGATACGCAGTATTTT
TRBJ2-1	-	TRBD2	TRBV30	CALEGRETVNEQFF	TGTGCCTTGGAGGGGCGGGAGACTGTCAATGAGCAGTTCTTC
TRBJ2-5	-	-	TRBV15	CATSRGTGETQYF	TGTGCCACCAGCAGGGGTACCGGTGAGACCCAGTACTTC
TRBJ1-4	-	TRBD1	TRBV6-5	CASSRTGNEKLFF	TGTGCCAGCAGTAGGACAGGGAATGAAAAACTGTTTTTT
TRBJ2-3	-	-	TRBV19	CASSEQEAKDTQYF	TGTGCCAGTAGTGAGCAGGAGGCTAAAGATACGCAGTATTTT
TRBJ1-4	-	TRBD1	TRBV15	CAASRDKGAANEKLFF	TGTGCCGCCAGCAGAGATAAGGGGGCTGCTAATGAAAAACTGTTTTTT
TRBJ2-7	once	TRBD2	TRBV6-5	CASSELAEGSYEQYF	TGTGCCAGCAGTGAACTAGCGGAGGGCTCCTACGAGCAGTACTTC
TRBJ1-3	-	-	TRBV6-1	CASSEVPTVGNTIYF	TGTGCCAGCAGTGAAGTCCCGACAGTTGGAAACACCATATATTTT
TRBJ2-7	-	-	TRBV11-2	CASSPRELSDEQYF	TGTGCCAGCAGCCCGCGAGAGCTCTCGGACGAGCAGTACTTC
TRBJ2-5	few	-	TRBV12-3/TRBV12-4	CASSLRETQYF	TGTGCCAGCAGTTTGCGGGAGACCCAGTACTTC
TRBJ1-2	-	-	TRBV6-1	CASTSEVPNYGYTF	TGTGCCAGTACTTCAGAAGTTCCTAACTATGGCTACACCTTC
TRBJ1-4	-	-	TRBV29-1	CSVEAASKGANEKLFF	TGCAGCGTTGAGGCCGCCTCGAAGGGAGCTAATGAAAAACTGTTTTTT
TRBJ2-5	-	-	TRBV19	CASSSGLQETQYF	TGTGCCAGTAGTTCCGGGTTACAAGAGACCCAGTACTTC
TRBJ2-7	-	-	TRBV30	CAWGSQEYEQYF	TGTGCCTGGGGGAGCCAAGAGTACGAGCAGTACTTC
TRBJ2-3	medium-sized	TRBD1	TRBV29-1	CSGSTGGDTQYF	TGCAGCGGCTCGACAGGGGGGGATACGCAGTATTTT
TRBJ2-5	medium-sized	-	TRBV29-1	CSVGIGETQYF	TGCAGCGTTGGTATCGGAGAGACCCAGTACTTC
TRBJ2-3	-	TRBD1	TRBV12-3/TRBV12-4	CASSFRQGRNTQYF	TGTGCCAGCAGTTTTAGACAGGGGCGAAATACGCAGTATTTT
TRBJ1-2	few	-	TRBV19	CASSMAGSYGGYTF	TGTGCCAGTAGTATGGCAGGTTCCTATGGGGGCTACACCTTC
TRBJ2-1	-	-	TRBV5-5	CASSSRSSYNEQFF	TGTGCCAGCAGCTCTAGGAGCTCCTACAATGAGCAGTTCTTC
TRBJ2-3	-	TRBD2	TRBV15	CATQGSGLSPDTQYF	TGTGCCACCCAAGGTAGCGGGTTGTCTCCAGATACGCAGTATTTT
TRBJ2-7	-	TRBD2	TRBV12-3/TRBV12-4	CASSPTSGGAYEQYF	TGTGCCAGCAGCCCTACTAGCGGGGGTGCCTACGAGCAGTACTTC
TRBJ2-2	-	-	TRBV27	CASSLSDTGELFF	TGTGCCAGCAGTTTATCGGACACCGGGGAGCTGTTTTTT
TRBJ2-3	once	-	TRBV5-4	CASSLLQGLPTDTQYF	TGTGCCAGCAGCTTGCTCCAGGGACTCCCCACAGATACGCAGTATTTT
TRBJ2-1	few	TRBD1	TRBV12-3/TRBV12-4	CASRSGQGPYNEQFF	TGTGCCAGCAGATCGGGACAGGGTCCCTACAATGAGCAGTTCTTC
TRBJ2-1	-	-	TRBV12-3/TRBV12-4	CASSYSEQFF	TGTGCCAGCAGTTACAGTGAGCAGTTCTTC
TRBJ2-3	-	TRBD2	TRBV13	CASAGGGTDTQYF	TGTGCCAGCGCGGGAGGGGGCACAGATACGCAGTATTTT
TRBJ2-7	medium-sized	TRBD2	TRBV29-1	CSVVVAGDEQYF	TGCAGCGTTGTGGTAGCGGGAGACGAGCAGTACTTC
TRBJ2-7	-	-	TRBV19	CASSNGGEQYF	TGTGCCAGTAGTAATGGGGGCGAGCAGTACTTC
TRBJ1-4	-	TRBD1	TRBV6-1	CASSGGQVLNEKLFF	TGTGCCAGCAGTGGGGGACAGGTGCTTAATGAAAAACTGTTTTTT